These 17 T cell receptor beta chains were all obtained from the same sample, sequenced in a study of CD8+CD57+ T cells in acquired aplastic anemia. For sequencing, patients were chosen who had shown expansion of CD8+CD57+ cells by flow cytometry. The TCR beta profiling, which covered VDJ combination and CDR3 sequence, was carried out using genomic DNA as the template. Each CDR3 protein is one row after TCRdb ran MiXCR on the reads. The sample consists of 150,000 to 200,000 distinct CDR3 sequences, roughly half of them appearing once. The specimen was sorted CD4+, CD8+, or CD8+CD57+ T cells (not recorded which) from PBMCs. The receptors were sampled from a human donor with aplastic anemia.

About this clonotype: A single base separates this from a much larger clone, so it may be a read error. The V gene is TRBV5-1, the J gene TRBJ1-2, with 8 bases fitting TRBD1. CDR3 length equals 15 residues. V trimming: 0 bases; J trimming: 6 bases; junction bases outside the gene matches: 7. In germline, CDR1 is SGHRS, CDR2 YFSETQ. The CDR3 protein is CASSLAGTGGDGYTF. In DNA, the CDR3 is TGCGCCAGCAGCTTGGCCGGCACAGGGGGAGATGGCTACACCTTC. Full variable domain (outside the CDR3, taken from reference TRBV5-1 and TRBJ1-2): KAGVTQTPRYLIKTRGQQVTLSCSPISGHRSVSWYQQTPGQGLQFLFEYFSETQRNKGNFPGRFSGRQFSNSRSEMNVSTLELGDSALYLCASSLAGTGGDGYTFGSGTRLTVV.

This chain links TRBV29-1 with TRBJ1-2; unclear D gene. Germline loops: CDR1 SQVTM, CDR2 ANQGSEA. V was pared by 4 bases and J by 0 bases, with 15 bases between. The CDR3 runs 15 residues. In DNA form, the CDR3 reads TGCAGCGTTGGTTTTGACGTCAGCACTAACTATGGCTACACCTTC. This sequence encodes CSVGFDVSTNYGYTF.

The gene calls are TRBV5-6 and TRBJ2-7, with TRBD1 matching 8 bases. The CDR3 runs 12 residues. The V gene end was trimmed by 4 bases and the J gene end by 12 bases; junction bases not matched to a gene: 9. Germline CDR1 and CDR2: SGHDT and YYEEEE. The CDR3 is CASSLGTGSGYF. CDR3 sequence (DNA): TGTGCCAGCAGCCTAGGGACAGGTAGTGGGTACTTC. The full variable domain, with the rest looked up from reference TRBV5-6 and TRBJ2-7, is DAGVTQSPTHLIKTRGQQVTLRCSPKSGHDTVSWYQQALGQGPQFIFQYYEEEERQRGNFPDRFSGHQFPNYSSELNVNALLLGDSALYLCASSLGTGSGYFGPGTRLTVT.

About this clonotype itself: At one of its ends the junction is not consistent with the germline gene, which may arise from a read error. The V call is TRBV24-1, the J call TRBJ1-5; no definite D call. This CDR3 has 13 residues. The germline CDR1 and CDR2 sequences are KGHDR and SFDVKD. The CDR3 region is CASSHTPNQPQHF. The CDR3 DNA sequence: TGTGCCAGCAGTCATACCCCTAATCAGCCCCAGCATTTT.

In its sample, this clonotype was seen a few times. V gene TRBV19 combines with J gene TRBJ1-5, with 11 bases aligning to TRBD1. The CDR3 is made up of 14 amino acids. The V gene end was trimmed by 7 bases and the J gene end by 8 bases; junction bases not matched to a gene: 7. Germline assignment: CDR1 LNHDA and CDR2 SQIVND (reference sequence). The CDR3 DNA follows: TGTGCCAGTACCGGGACAGGGGGTGTGGAGCCCCAGCATTTT. This codes for CASTGTGGVEPQHF. Using reference TRBV19 and TRBJ1-5 for the parts outside the CDR3, the full variable domain is DGGITQSPKYLFRKEGQNVTLSCEQNLNHDAMYWYRQDPGQGLRLIYYSQIVNDFQKGDIAEGYSVSREKKESFPLTVTSAQKNPTAFYLCASTGTGGVEPQHFGDGTRLSIL.

This clonotype was recorded a few times. The chain uses TRBV2 and TRBJ1-1, with D possibly TRBD1 on 6 matching bases. Trimming cost V 3 bases and J 4 bases, with 9 bases left between them. CDR1 is SNHLY and CDR2 is FYNNEI in the germline V gene. The CDR3 covers 13 residues. The CDR3 spells CASSERGVTEAFF. The CDR3 DNA reads TGTGCCAGCAGTGAGAGGGGGGTCACTGAAGCTTTCTTT.

The rearrangement joins TRBV24-1 to TRBJ2-6; D ambiguous. Deletions cut 2 bases from V and 2 bases from J, with 0 bases between. The CDR3 loop spans 13 amino acids. Germline V CDR1 and CDR2: KGHDR, SFDVKD. CDR3: CATSDSGANVLTF. In DNA, the CDR3 is TGTGCCACCAGTGATTCTGGGGCCAACGTCCTGACTTTC.

The genes are TRBV20-1 and TRBJ2-1, with TRBD1 matching 8 bases. The length of the CDR3 is 14 residues. V shed 5 bases and J 6 bases; nucleotides not matched to a gene: 9. The germline gives CDR1 DFQATT, CDR2 SNEGSKA (reference sequence). Here the CDR3 DNA reads TGCAGTGCTGCACAGGGGGGAAGCTCCAATGAGCAGTTCTTC. Translating it yields CSAAQGGSSNEQFF.

This clonotype has at least ten counts. The V call is TRBV6-6, the J call TRBJ2-5; a possible D gene is TRBD2 (7 bases). The V end lost 2 bases, the J end lost 2 bases, and 15 bases lay between the germline ends. The CDR3 runs 16 residues. CDR1 MNHNY and CDR2 SVGAGI come from the germline V gene (reference sequence). DNA of the CDR3: TGTGCCAGCAGTTACGGGGGGGCGCGTGGTCAAGAGACCCAGTACTTC. Protein product: CASSYGGARGQETQYF.

The chain uses TRBV9 and TRBJ2-5; 10 nucleotides agree with TRBD2. This CDR3 has 18 residues. V lost 4 bases, J lost 5 bases, and 17 bases stayed unmatched. Germline CDR1 reads SGDLS; CDR2 reads YYNGEE. The CDR3 reads CASSQERGSGGAGETQYF. The CDR3 nucleotides read TGTGCCAGCAGCCAAGAACGCGGGAGCGGGGGGGCCGGGGAGACCCAGTACTTC.

This clonotype was observed at least ten times. This rearrangement joins TRBV12-5 to TRBJ2-5; TRBD2 might be the D (7 bases). The CDR3 runs 14 residues. CDR1 is LGHNT and CDR2 is FRNRAP in the germline V gene. The ends were cut back, 4 bases at V and 5 bases at J, with 14 bases in the middle. CDR3 protein: CASGSAGAGETQYF. The CDR3 DNA is TGTGCTAGTGGTTCGGCGGGGGCCGGGGAGACCCAGTACTTC.

This clonotype was counted ten times or more. This rearrangement joins TRBV6-5 to TRBJ1-1; TRBD1 is a possible D gene (5 bases). The CDR3 covers 14 residues. From germline, CDR1 is MNHEY and CDR2 SVGAGI. V lost 0 bases and J 6 bases, leaving 11 bases between the germline ends. The CDR3 protein is CASSYSGGSAEAFF. The CDR3 coding sequence is TGTGCCAGCAGTTACTCTGGGGGTTCGGCTGAAGCTTTCTTT.

The rearrangement uses TRBV4-2 and TRBJ1-5; possibly TRBD1 for D (6 bases). V lost 1 base, J lost 1 base, and 11 bases lay in between. Germline V lookup: CDR1 LGHNA, CDR2 YNFKEQ. The CDR3 extends over 16 amino acids. As DNA, the CDR3 is TGTGCCAGCAGCCAAGGGGCAGGGGTCAGCAATCAGCCCCAGCATTTT. Translating it yields CASSQGAGVSNQPQHF.

This clonotype was found once. This rearrangement joins TRBV19 to TRBJ2-3; D is possibly TRBD2 (6 bases). Germline V gene data show CDR1 as LNHDA and CDR2 as SQIVND (reference sequence). CDR3 length: 17 amino acids. Trimming removed 2 bases from V and 2 bases from J, with 17 bases in between. The CDR3 protein is CASSISNAGRYTDTQYF. The DNA for the CDR3 is TGTGCCAGTAGTATAAGTAACGCGGGGAGGTACACAGATACGCAGTATTTT.

This clonotype has ten or more counts. The gene calls are TRBV9 and TRBJ2-1; D is unclear. The V end lost 1 base, the J end lost 4 bases, and 6 bases lay between the germline ends. CDR1 and CDR2 from the germline V gene are SGDLS and YYNGEE. This CDR3 has 13 amino acids. The CDR3 here is CASSVMAYNEQFF. CDR3 DNA: TGTGCCAGCAGCGTAATGGCTTACAATGAGCAGTTCTTC.

The chain combines TRBV9 with TRBJ1-1, with D tentatively TRBD1 (6 bases). The CDR3 loop spans 14 amino acids. V lost 0 bases and J lost 5, with 11 bases in between. Germline V CDR1 and CDR2: SGDLS, YYNGEE. CDR3 sequence (DNA): TGTGCCAGCAGCGTAGAAAAGGGGGGGACTGAAGCTTTCTTT. Amino acids: CASSVEKGGTEAFF.

V gene TRBV9 combines with J gene TRBJ2-1; TRBD1 matches 10 bases. CDR1 is SGDLS, CDR2 YYNGEE, per germline. V lost 2 bases to trimming and J lost 6 bases; unmatched junction nucleotides: 11. This CDR3 has 17 amino acids. The CDR3 coding sequence is TGTGCCAGCAGCGTTCCGTTGGGGGACAGGGGCACCAATGAGCAGTTCTTC. Translation gives CASSVPLGDRGTNEQFF.